Listed below are T cell receptor beta chains from one sample, sequenced in a study of beta chain features in type 1 diabetes. Generated by immunoSEQ multiplex PCR, the TCRdb table keeps only in-frame clones and is missing some. Of approximately 250,000 clones listed, 24% are singletons. Sequencing input: naive CD4+ T cells from blood. These receptors were obtained from a woman aged 25 to 39 with type 1 diabetes. CDR3s include the opening cysteine and the closing phenylalanine or tryptophan. A D gene is named only where the DNA matches it firmly. Clone sizes are given selectively: once, few, many, or a class where the clone is expanded.

size: few
V: TRBV19
D: TRBD2
J: TRBJ2-5
DNA: TGTGCCAGTATGAGCGGGAGGAAGACCCAGTACTTC
CDR3: CASMSGRKTQYF

size: few
V: TRBV23-1
D: TRBD1
J: TRBJ2-7
DNA: TGCGCCAGCAGTCAAGGAACAGGGGTACCCTACGAGCAGTACTTC
CDR3: CASSQGTGVPYEQYF

size: few
V: TRBV23-1
D: -
J: TRBJ1-2
DNA: TGCGCCAGCAGTCAATGGAGTTCTAACTATGGCTACACCTTC
CDR3: CASSQWSSNYGYTF

size: few
V: TRBV4-1
D: TRBD1
J: TRBJ2-5
DNA: TGCGCCAGCAGCCATCGGGCCAGGGGGTCGAAGACCCAGTACTTC
CDR3: CASSHRARGSKTQYF

size: -
V: TRBV18
D: -
J: TRBJ1-5
DNA: TGTGCCAGCTCACCAGGGGGCCTGAATCAGCCCCAGCATTTT
CDR3: CASSPGGLNQPQHF

size: -
V: TRBV18
D: -
J: TRBJ2-3
DNA: TGTGCCAGCTCATTCCGGGGAGGTTTGGCAGATACGCAGTATTTT
CDR3: CASSFRGGLADTQYF

size: -
V: TRBV29-1
D: TRBD1
J: TRBJ2-7
DNA: TGCAGCGCCGCCGGACACAGGGGAGCCTACGAGCAGTACTTC
CDR3: CSAAGHRGAYEQYF

size: few
V: TRBV6-1
D: -
J: TRBJ2-7
DNA: TGTGCCAGCAGGACAGAAGACAGGAGCCGTTGGGAGCAGTACTTC
CDR3: CASRTEDRSRWEQYF

size: -
V: TRBV5-4
D: TRBD2
J: TRBJ2-4
DNA: TGTGCCAGCAGACGGACTAGCGGGAGTGACATTCAGTACTTC
CDR3: CASRRTSGSDIQYF

size: -
V: TRBV19
D: TRBD2
J: TRBJ2-3
DNA: TGTGCCAGTAGTATAGGTACTAGCGGGAGTGCAGATACGCAGTATTTT
CDR3: CASSIGTSGSADTQYF

size: -
V: TRBV7-3
D: TRBD1
J: TRBJ1-1
DNA: TGTGCCAGCAGCTTCCAGGGGGCCACCACTGAAGCTTTCTTT
CDR3: CASSFQGATTEAFF

size: -
V: TRBV4-1
D: -
J: TRBJ2-7
DNA: TGCGCCAGCAGCCAAGTTAATACAGGGTGGGGCTACGAGCAGTACTTC
CDR3: CASSQVNTGWGYEQYF

size: -
V: TRBV5-4
D: TRBD2
J: TRBJ2-7
DNA: TGTGCCAGCGCTCGCGGCGGGAGCAATTACGAGCAGTACTTC
CDR3: CASARGGSNYEQYF

size: -
V: TRBV28
D: -
J: TRBJ2-5
DNA: TGTGCCAGCAGGCCGACCCGGACATTCCAAGAGACCCAGTACTTC
CDR3: CASRPTRTFQETQYF

size: -
V: TRBV4-1
D: -
J: TRBJ1-4
DNA: TGCGCCAGCGGCACGGAGGCAACTAATGAAAAACTGTTTTTT
CDR3: CASGTEATNEKLFF

size: -
V: TRBV19
D: TRBD1
J: TRBJ2-2
DNA: TGTGCCAGTAGTAGACAGGGGCTTACTGGGACCGGGGAGCTGTTTTTT
CDR3: CASSRQGLTGTGELFF

size: -
V: TRBV5-1
D: TRBD2
J: TRBJ2-3
DNA: TGCGCCAGCAGCTTAGAGCGGGAGCATCCAGATACGCAGTATTTT
CDR3: CASSLEREHPDTQYF

size: -
V: TRBV7-2
D: TRBD2
J: TRBJ2-1
DNA: TGTGCCAGCAGCCTCGGGACTAGCTCCGGTGAGCAGTTCTTC
CDR3: CASSLGTSSGEQFF

size: -
V: TRBV4-1
D: -
J: TRBJ1-2
DNA: TGCGCCAGCAGCCACCGGACTGCGCCTGGGGGCTACACCTTC
CDR3: CASSHRTAPGGYTF

size: few
V: TRBV29-1
D: -
J: TRBJ2-7
DNA: TGCAGCGTTCTTTTTCCTAGCGTGGGCTACGAGCAGTACTTC
CDR3: CSVLFPSVGYEQYF

size: -
V: TRBV6-5
D: -
J: TRBJ2-7
DNA: TGTGCCAGCAGTTATTTTCTAGGCTACGAGCAGTACTTC
CDR3: CASSYFLGYEQYF

size: few
V: TRBV27
D: -
J: TRBJ2-1
DNA: TGTGCCAGCAGTTTATTGGGGAGGTACAATGAGCAGTTCTTC
CDR3: CASSLLGRYNEQFF

size: -
V: TRBV28
D: -
J: TRBJ2-5
DNA: TGTGCCAGCAGTTCGTCCTCGGCAGGGGGGAATAGAGAGACCCAGTACTTC
CDR3: CASSSSSAGGNRETQYF

size: -
V: TRBV10-3
D: -
J: TRBJ1-2
DNA: TGTGCCATCAGTCCTAATGACTATGGCTACACCTTC
CDR3: CAISPNDYGYTF

size: -
V: TRBV7-3
D: -
J: TRBJ2-5
DNA: TGTGCCAGCAGCTTAGATCGGGAGACCCAGTACTTC
CDR3: CASSLDRETQYF

size: -
V: TRBV29-1
D: -
J: TRBJ2-1
DNA: TGCAGCGTGGGGGAGACAGGAGTCGACAATGAGCAGTTCTTC
CDR3: CSVGETGVDNEQFF

size: -
V: TRBV2
D: -
J: TRBJ1-2
DNA: TGTGCCAGCAGTGAAGGACAGAACTATGGCTACACCTTC
CDR3: CASSEGQNYGYTF

size: -
V: TRBV29-1
D: TRBD1
J: TRBJ2-3
DNA: TGCAGCGGGATCGACAGGGGGCGGGGGACAGATACGCAGTATTTT
CDR3: CSGIDRGRGTDTQYF

size: -
V: TRBV7-2
D: -
J: TRBJ2-5
DNA: TGTGCCAGCAGCTTAGACGGTAGCGGTGAGACCCAGTACTTC
CDR3: CASSLDGSGETQYF

size: -
V: TRBV9
D: -
J: TRBJ2-2
DNA: TGTGCCAGCAGCGTAAGTTTGGGAGGAGGCGGCACCGGGGAGCTGTTTTTT
CDR3: CASSVSLGGGGTGELFF

size: -
V: TRBV9
D: TRBD1
J: TRBJ2-5
DNA: TGTGCCAGCAGCGGCCGAGGGACAGGTCGAGAGACCCAGTACTTC
CDR3: CASSGRGTGRETQYF

size: -
V: TRBV27
D: TRBD2
J: TRBJ2-1
DNA: TGTGCCTCAACACTAGCGGGAGGGCCAAGGAATGAGCAGTTCTTC
CDR3: CASTLAGGPRNEQFF

size: -
V: TRBV6-5
D: TRBD1
J: TRBJ2-3
DNA: TGTGCCAGCAGTCTTAACAGGGGTACAGATACGCAGTATTTT
CDR3: CASSLNRGTDTQYF

size: -
V: TRBV7-8
D: -
J: TRBJ1-5
DNA: TGTGCCAGCAGCTCCCGGGGGGGATGGGAGCCCCAGCATTTT
CDR3: CASSSRGGWEPQHF

size: -
V: TRBV19
D: -
J: TRBJ2-1
DNA: TGTGCCAGTAGTACATATAGCTCCTACAATGAGCAGTTCTTC
CDR3: CASSTYSSYNEQFF

size: few
V: TRBV5-4
D: TRBD2
J: TRBJ2-1
DNA: TGTGCCAGCAGCTTGGCCGGGCTAGCGGGAGGGCCCCAGCATGAGCAGTTCTTC
CDR3: CASSLAGLAGGPQHEQFF

size: -
V: TRBV15
D: -
J: TRBJ1-2
DNA: TGTGCCACCAGCAGATCCAACAGTGGATATGGCTACACCTTC
CDR3: CATSRSNSGYGYTF